This T cell receptor (beta chain) was identified in a study of cytomegalovirus exposure and HLA in healthy donors. CDR1 and CDR2 from the germline V gene are SEHNR and FQNEAQ (reference sequence). Germline trimming cut 0 bases from V and 9 bases from J; bases unmatched to any gene: 4. The CDR3 sequence is 16 residues long. The PCR used 60 Vbeta and 13 Jbeta primers. Profiling relied on immunoSEQ multiplex PCR, and the TCRdb table lists in-frame clones only, not all of them. The data hold some 81,000 clones, with around 70% observed a single time. The chain employs TRBV7-9 and TRBJ1-6; 11 nucleotides line up with TRBD1. The TCR originated in a woman in her thirties or forties in good health and CMV-seropositive. Input material: PBMCs. The CDR3 sequence: CASSLALGQGGSPLHF. CDR3 coding DNA: TGTGCCAGCAGCTTAGCGCTGGGACAGGGGGGTTCACCCCTCCACTTT.